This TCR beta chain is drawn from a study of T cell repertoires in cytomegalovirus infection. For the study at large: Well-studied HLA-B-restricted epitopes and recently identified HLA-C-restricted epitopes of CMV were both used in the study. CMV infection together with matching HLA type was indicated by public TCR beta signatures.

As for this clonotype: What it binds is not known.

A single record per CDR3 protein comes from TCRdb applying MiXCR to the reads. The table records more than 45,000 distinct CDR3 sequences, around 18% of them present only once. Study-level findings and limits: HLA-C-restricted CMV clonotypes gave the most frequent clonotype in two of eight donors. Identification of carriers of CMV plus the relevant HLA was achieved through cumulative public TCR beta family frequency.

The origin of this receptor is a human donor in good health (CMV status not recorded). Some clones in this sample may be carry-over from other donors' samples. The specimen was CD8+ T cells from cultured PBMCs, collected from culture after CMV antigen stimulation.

In DNA form, the CDR3 reads TGTGCCAGCATATCCGGAAGTAGCAATCAGCCCCAGCATTTT. Encoded protein: CASISGSSNQPQHF. The J gene is TRBJ1-5, the V gene TRBV28; D gene uncertain. This CDR3 has 14 residues. Between the trimmed V and J ends, which lost 7 bases and 0 bases, there was a span of 10 bases. The germline V gene has CDR1 MDHEN and CDR2 SYDVKM.